This TCR beta chain appears in the sequencing data of a study of blood T cell repertoires in COVID-19. Study-wide background: The samples span acute and convalescent COVID-19 from the United States, Italy and Spain.

Everyone who took part was roughly 18 to 89 years old, and they came from about two dozen US areas. Among Cohort 3 donors, those recovered had two negative PCRs, clearance, or symptom resolution. Authors' data handling: Scientists estimated how many nucleated cells there were by amplifying reference gene primers. TCRdb's copy holds only in-frame clones and misses some; the assay was immunoSEQ multiplex PCR. That table furnishes V, J and clone size, whereas the DNA furnished D and trimming. This table has roughly 330,000 clones, about 87% appearing once. V was pared by 0 bases and J by 6 bases, with 8 bases of the junction left unmatched. The CDR3 covers 16 residues. Germline CDR1 reads SGHVS; CDR2 reads FQNEAQ.

This TCR derives from a woman in her twenties or thirties who had recovered from COVID-19. The rearrangement links TRBV7-8 to TRBJ1-2, with 9 bases fitting TRBD1. Material for sequencing was PBMCs or T cells enriched from blood (not recorded which). The CDR3 region has the DNA TGTGCCAGCAGCTTAGCGGGGGGACAGGGTGGAGATGGCTACACCTTC. Residues: CASSLAGGQGGDGYTF.